The 15 T cell receptor beta chains below come from one sample, sequenced in a study of cytomegalovirus exposure and HLA in healthy donors. Some clones are missing from TCRdb's copy, which holds only in-frame ones; the method was immunoSEQ multiplex PCR. The data contain around 150,000 clones, approximately 84% of them singletons. Source material: PBMCs. The receptors originated from a young man in good health and CMV-seropositive.

This chain connects TRBV5-4 to TRBJ1-2; maybe TRBD1 (6 bases). The CDR3 runs 13 residues. Trimming shortened V by 3 bases and J by 8 bases, and 14 bases separated the two germline ends. The germline gives CDR1 SGHNT, CDR2 YYREEE (reference sequence). CDR3 nucleotide sequence: TGTGCCAGCAGCTGGGGGCAAGGGAGAGGCTACACCTTC. This gives the protein CASSWGQGRGYTF.

The gene calls are TRBV10-3 and TRBJ1-1; no firm D call. This CDR3 is built from 12 residues. Trimming took off 6 bases at V and 7 bases at J, with 12 bases between the two ends. In germline, CDR1 is ENHRY, CDR2 SYGVKD. This CDR3 reads CAIRGVLGEAFF. The CDR3 DNA reads as TGTGCCATCAGGGGAGTACTTGGTGAAGCTTTCTTT.

The chain links TRBV4-3 to TRBJ2-2; D unresolved. The CDR3 has 16 amino acids. Looked up from germline, CDR1 is LGHNA and CDR2 is YSLEER. The V and J ends lost 0 bases and 4 bases respectively, with 12 bases between them. The CDR3 is CASSQDPGKGTGELFF. CDR3 DNA: TGCGCCAGCAGCCAAGATCCGGGTAAAGGCACCGGGGAGCTGTTTTTT.

The gene calls are TRBV5-1 and TRBJ1-2; maybe TRBD1 (6 bases). This CDR3 spans 17 amino acids. Germline CDR1 is SGHRS and CDR2 is YFSETQ. V was trimmed by 4 bases and J by 8 bases, leaving 27 bases between them. CDR3 nucleotide sequence: TGCGCCAGCAGCCACTATCTCGATCGGGGGGCCAACACCGGCTACACCTTC. As protein: CASSHYLDRGANTGYTF.

The chain has TRBV2 and TRBJ1-1, with D uncertain. Germline V gene lookup returns CDR1 SNHLY and CDR2 FYNNEI. Trimming removed 3 bases at V and 5 bases at J, with 13 bases between. This CDR3 spans 14 amino acids. The CDR3 nucleotides read TGTGCCAGCAGTGAGGCGCCAGGTCGGACTGAAGCTTTCTTT. This sequence encodes CASSEAPGRTEAFF. Based on the CDR3 plus reference TRBV2 and TRBJ1-1, the full variable domain is EPEVTQTPSHQVTQMGQEVILRCVPISNHLYFYWYRQILGQKVEFLVSFYNNEISEKSEIFDDQFSVERPDGSNFTLKIRSTKLEDSAMYFCASSEAPGRTEAFFGQGTRLTVV.

The rearrangement joins TRBV9 to TRBJ2-3, with a weak D call TRBD2 (7 bases). CDR3 size: 17 residues. The V and J ends lost 4 bases and 2 bases respectively, with 20 bases between them. Germline V gene lookup returns CDR1 SGDLS and CDR2 YYNGEE. DNA of the CDR3: TGTGCCAGCAGCTCCAATCCTAGGGGGGGAGTCACAGATACGCAGTATTTT. Protein sequence: CASSSNPRGGVTDTQYF.

The table lists this clone with a count of one. The J gene is TRBJ2-3, the V gene TRBV6-5; D unclear. Trimming left V 8 bases short and J 6 bases short, with 6 bases between. Germline assignment: CDR1 MNHEY and CDR2 SVGAGI. The CDR3 runs 10 residues. CDR3 in amino acids: CASGKDTQYF. CDR3 bases: TGTGCCAGCGGCAAGGATACGCAGTATTTT.

This clone has only one observation. The gene calls are TRBV15 and TRBJ2-7; D possibly corresponds to TRBD1 (5 bases). Germline CDR1 and CDR2: LNHNV and YYDKDF (reference sequence). This CDR3 has 16 residues. V gave up 1 base and J gave up 2 bases, with 15 bases separating them. The CDR3 sequence: CATSRVRQLGPYEQYF. CDR3 bases: TGTGCCACCAGCAGAGTCCGACAGTTGGGCCCCTACGAGCAGTACTTC.

CDR3 amino acids: CASSYSYRGNYGYTF. The CDR3 DNA reads TGTGCCAGCAGTTACTCTTACAGGGGAAACTATGGCTACACCTTC. The chain uses TRBV6-5 and TRBJ1-2, with 7 bases identical to TRBD1. CDR3 length: 15 residues. The germline V gene encodes CDR1 MNHEY and CDR2 SVGAGI. V lost 0 bases to trimming and J lost 2 bases; unmatched junction nucleotides: 3.

The chain couples TRBV9 to TRBJ1-1; possible D gene TRBD1, 5 bases. The CDR3 spans 15 residues. V lost 0 bases and J lost 5, with 14 bases in between. Per germline, CDR1 SGDLS and CDR2 YYNGEE. The CDR3 here is CASSVAPSGGTEAFF. CDR3 DNA sequence: TGTGCCAGCAGCGTAGCTCCCTCGGGGGGAACTGAAGCTTTCTTT.

V and J are TRBV5-1 and TRBJ2-3; the match to TRBD2 covers 8 bases. This CDR3 is 13 amino acids long. Trimming took 5 bases from V and 6 from J; bases not matched to a gene: 5. Germline CDR1 and CDR2: SGHRS and YFSETQ. This CDR3 is CASSGTSVDTQYF. Here the CDR3 DNA reads TGCGCCAGCAGTGGGACTAGTGTGGATACGCAGTATTTT.

V usage is TRBV6-5 and J usage is TRBJ2-1; no definite D call. The CDR3 is 13 residues long. The germline CDR1 and CDR2 sequences are MNHEY and SVGAGI. V was trimmed by 7 bases and J by 0 bases, leaving 7 bases between them. The DNA of the CDR3 is TGTGCCAGCACGGAGAGCTCCTACAATGAGCAGTTCTTC. Its translation is CASTESSYNEQFF.

The chain joins TRBV29-1 to TRBJ2-7; 10 bases align to TRBD2. Looked up from germline, CDR1 is SQVTM and CDR2 is ANQGSEA. The CDR3 has 15 residues. V shed 7 bases and J 4 bases; nucleotides not matched to a gene: 13. CDR3 DNA sequence: TGCAGCGCTCTGAAACTAGCGGGAATTCGGTACGAGCAGTACTTC. Translation gives CSALKLAGIRYEQYF.

The chain links TRBV6-6 to TRBJ2-7, with TRBD2 identical over 7 bases. Germline-derived CDR1 and CDR2 are MNHNY and SVGAGI (reference sequence). Trimming removed 5 bases from V and 1 base from J; junction bases left unmatched: 8. This CDR3 comprises 15 residues. The chain's CDR3 is CASSPAGGWSYEQYF. In nucleotides, the CDR3 is TGTGCCAGCAGTCCCGCCGGGGGGTGGTCCTACGAGCAGTACTTC.

The V gene is TRBV10-3, the J gene TRBJ2-5; possible D gene TRBD2, 6 bases. The ends were cut back, 10 bases at V and 4 bases at J, with 16 bases in the middle. The germline gives CDR1 ENHRY, CDR2 SYGVKD. There are 13 residues in the CDR3. The CDR3 nucleotides are TGTGCCACCCAGGGACTTAATGGAGAGACCCAGTACTTC. As protein: CATQGLNGETQYF.